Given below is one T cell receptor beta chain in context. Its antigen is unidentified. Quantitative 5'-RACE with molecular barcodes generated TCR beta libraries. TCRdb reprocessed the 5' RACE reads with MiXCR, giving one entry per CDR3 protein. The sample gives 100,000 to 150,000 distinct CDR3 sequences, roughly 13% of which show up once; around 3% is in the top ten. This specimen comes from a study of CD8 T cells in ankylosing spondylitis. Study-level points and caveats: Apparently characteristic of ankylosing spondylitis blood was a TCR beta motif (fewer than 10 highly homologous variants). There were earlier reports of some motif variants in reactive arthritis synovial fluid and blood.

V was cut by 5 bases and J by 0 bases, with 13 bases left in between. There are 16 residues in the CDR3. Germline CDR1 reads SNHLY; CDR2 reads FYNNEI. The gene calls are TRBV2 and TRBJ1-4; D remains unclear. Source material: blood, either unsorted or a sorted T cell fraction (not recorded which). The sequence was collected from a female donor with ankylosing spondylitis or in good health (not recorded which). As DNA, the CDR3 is TGTGCCAGCAGTATCCTCCTGGAGGCAACTAATGAAAAACTGTTTTTT. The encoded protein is CASSILLEATNEKLFF.